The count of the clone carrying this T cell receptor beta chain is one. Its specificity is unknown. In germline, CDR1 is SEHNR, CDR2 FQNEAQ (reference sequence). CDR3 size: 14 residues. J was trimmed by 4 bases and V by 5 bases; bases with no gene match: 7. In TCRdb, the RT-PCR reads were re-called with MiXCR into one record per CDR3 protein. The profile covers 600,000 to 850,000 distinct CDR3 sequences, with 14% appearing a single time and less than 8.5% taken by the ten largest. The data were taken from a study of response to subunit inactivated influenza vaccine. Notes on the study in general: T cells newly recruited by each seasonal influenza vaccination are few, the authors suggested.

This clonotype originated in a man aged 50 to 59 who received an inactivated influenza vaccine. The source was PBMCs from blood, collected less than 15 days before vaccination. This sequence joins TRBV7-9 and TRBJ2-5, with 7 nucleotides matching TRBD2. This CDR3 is CASSIRTSPETQYF. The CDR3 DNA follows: TGTGCCAGCAGCATACGGACTAGTCCAGAGACCCAGTACTTC.